The 30 T cell receptor beta chains below come from one sample, sequenced in a study of blood T cell repertoires in COVID-19. TCRdb's table, derived via immunoSEQ multiplex PCR, lists solely in-frame clones and lacks some. The sample consists of around 200,000 clones, around 84% of them appearing once. The sample consisted of peripheral blood. These receptors all stem from a man older than 75 with acute or convalescent COVID-19.

The J gene is TRBJ2-7, the V gene TRBV28; D perhaps matches TRBD2 (6 bases). Germline V gene lookup returns CDR1 MDHEN and CDR2 SYDVKM. This CDR3 spans 13 amino acids. V lost 6 bases, J lost 3 bases, and 12 bases lay in between. CDR3 coding DNA: TGTGCCAGCAGCGGGACTCCGAACTACGAGCAGTACTTC. This gives the protein CASSGTPNYEQYF. The full variable domain, rest sourced from reference TRBV28 and TRBJ2-7, is DVKVTQSSRYLVKRTGEKVFLECVQDMDHENMFWYRQDPGLGLRLIYFSYDVKMKEKGDIPEGYSVSREKKERFSLILESASTNQTSMYLCASSGTPNYEQYFGPGTRLTVT.

The chain employs TRBV11-3 and TRBJ2-3; 8 bases line up with TRBD2. J gave up 5 bases and V 3 bases, and 10 bases lay outside the gene matches. The CDR3 is made up of 16 amino acids. The V gene's germline CDR1 is SGHNT and CDR2 YENEEA. For the CDR3, the DNA is TGTGCCAGCAGCTTCTCACTAGCGGATGGGCTAGATACGCAGTATTTT. It yields the protein CASSFSLADGLDTQYF.

V is TRBV6-5 and J is TRBJ2-3; 10 bases are a match to TRBD1. The CDR3 covers 15 residues. The V gene's germline CDR1 is MNHEY and CDR2 SVGAGI. V was clipped by 0 bases and J by 5 bases; unmatched bases: 2. CDR3 bases: TGTGCCAGCAGTTACTCTGGACAGGGGGGAGATACGCAGTATTTT. Translating it yields CASSYSGQGGDTQYF.

A few counts support this clone. The DNA for the CDR3 is TGTGCCAGCAGTACTGGACTAGCGGGAGGGACAGATACGCAGTATTTT. Protein: CASSTGLAGGTDTQYF. The V gene is TRBV7-2, the J gene TRBJ2-3, with 15 bases lining up with TRBD2. Trimming cost V 6 bases and J 3 bases; bases outside gene matches: 4. CDR1 is SGHTA, CDR2 FQGNSA, per germline. This CDR3 has 16 amino acids. The variable domain in full, with the rest retrieved from reference TRBV7-2 and TRBJ2-3, is GAGVSQSPSNKVTEKGKDVELRCDPISGHTALYWYRQSLGQGLEFLIYFQGNSAPDKSGLPSDRFSAERTGGSVSTLTIQRTQQEDSAVYLCASSTGLAGGTDTQYFGPGTRLTVL.

The V gene is TRBV19, the J gene TRBJ2-7; D perhaps matches TRBD1 (7 bases). The CDR3 has 13 residues. From germline, CDR1 is LNHDA and CDR2 SQIVND (reference sequence). Trimming pared 6 bases from V and 3 bases from J, leaving 12 bases between. The CDR3 bases are TGTGCCAGTAGCGGGACAGCGGGCTACGAGCAGTACTTC. It specifies CASSGTAGYEQYF.

The gene calls are TRBV10-3 and TRBJ2-1; tentatively, D is TRBD1 (5 bases). The CDR3 contains 15 residues. Looked up from germline, CDR1 is ENHRY and CDR2 is SYGVKD. V dropped 2 bases and J dropped 0 bases, with 8 bases sitting between them. CDR3 sequence: CAISEKQVSYNEQFF. The CDR3 DNA follows: TGTGCCATCAGTGAGAAACAGGTCTCCTACAATGAGCAGTTCTTC.

V usage is TRBV6-1 and J usage is TRBJ2-2; TRBD1 might be the D (5 bases). Trimming removed 1 base from V and 4 bases from J, with 7 bases in between. Germline values: CDR1 MNHNS, CDR2 SASEGT. CDR3 length: 14 residues. The CDR3 region is CASSEVTGTGELFF. The CDR3 DNA reads as TGTGCCAGCAGTGAAGTAACAGGCACCGGGGAGCTGTTTTTT.

The rearrangement joins TRBV12-3 or TRBV12-4 to TRBJ2-2; TRBD1 might be the D (6 bases). Deletions cut 6 bases from V and 5 bases from J, with 10 bases between. This CDR3 has 13 residues. The chain's CDR3 is CASRYRETGELFF. For the CDR3, the DNA is TGTGCCAGCAGATACAGGGAGACCGGGGAGCTGTTTTTT.

The J gene is TRBJ1-2, the V gene TRBV29-1; D remains unclear. CDR1 SQVTM and CDR2 ANQGSEA come from the germline V gene. The V and J ends lost 6 bases and 8 bases respectively, with 13 bases between them. This CDR3 region has 11 residues. The CDR3 is CSVRAQEGYTF. In DNA, the CDR3 is TGCAGCGTGAGGGCCCAAGAGGGCTACACCTTC.

The chain employs TRBV21-1 and TRBJ1-2; TRBD1 is taken as the D call from the table, unchecked against the DNA. TRBV21-1 is listed as a pseudogene. The CDR3 contains 16 residues. CDR3 region: CASSKIRGTTPYGYTF. DNA for the CDR3: TGTGCCAGCAGCAAGATCAGGGGGACAACTCCCTATGGCTACACCTTC.

This clone turned up a few times. The chain recombines TRBV24-1 with TRBJ1-5; 8 bases fit TRBD1. CDR1 KGHDR and CDR2 SFDVKD come from the germline V gene. This CDR3 region has 16 residues. With V trimmed by 7 bases and J by 4 bases, 11 bases remained unmatched. The CDR3 here is CATRSPGQEFNQPQHF. The CDR3 bases are TGTGCCACCAGATCACCGGGACAGGAATTTAATCAGCCCCAGCATTTT.

This clone occurred once. The chain carries TRBV30 and TRBJ1-1; D may be TRBD1 (5 bases). The CDR3 runs 13 residues. V was pared by 0 bases and J by 3 bases, with 8 bases between. Germline-derived CDR1 and CDR2 are GTSNPN and SVGIG (reference sequence). CDR3 sequence: CAWSVQGDTEAFF. The CDR3 nucleotides read TGTGCCTGGAGTGTACAAGGGGACACTGAAGCTTTCTTT. Based on the CDR3 plus reference TRBV30 and TRBJ1-1, the full variable domain is SQTIHQWPATLVQPVGSPLSLECTVEGTSNPNLYWYRQAAGRGLQLLFYSVGIGQISSEVPQNLSASRPQDRQFILSSKKLLLSDSGFYLCAWSVQGDTEAFFGQGTRLTVV.

The chain employs TRBV7-3 and TRBJ1-1; D is unclear. This CDR3 has 13 residues. The germline gives CDR1 SGHTA, CDR2 FQGTGA. The V and J ends lost 0 bases and 2 bases respectively, with 4 bases between them. The CDR3: CASSLTKNTEAFF. The CDR3 DNA follows: TGTGCCAGCAGCTTAACCAAAAACACTGAAGCTTTCTTT.

The V and J genes are TRBV9 and TRBJ2-5; D might be TRBD2 (5 bases). Germline lookup yields CDR1 SGDLS and CDR2 YYNGEE. This CDR3 comprises 14 residues. V was cut by 0 bases and J by 5 bases, with 11 bases left in between. The CDR3 region has the DNA TGTGCCAGCAGCGTAGGATGGGGAGTTGAGACCCAGTACTTC. Translated, it gives CASSVGWGVETQYF.

This clone appeared a few times. The chain joins TRBV19 to TRBJ1-1, with D possibly being TRBD1 (5 bases). The CDR3 loop spans 15 amino acids. Germline lookup yields CDR1 LNHDA and CDR2 SQIVND (reference sequence). V was trimmed by 4 bases and J by 2 bases, leaving 14 bases between them. CDR3: CASSRGRVINTEAFF. The CDR3 DNA reads as TGTGCCAGTAGTAGGGGCAGGGTAATCAACACTGAAGCTTTCTTT.

In nucleotides, the CDR3 is TGTGCCAGCAGTTTATCGGCTAGCGGGAGGGCTGATGAGCAGTTCTTC. Its protein product is CASSLSASGRADEQFF. This chain joins TRBV27 and TRBJ2-1; 12 positions match TRBD2. CDR1 is MNHEY, CDR2 SMNVEV, per germline (reference sequence). V was clipped by 0 bases and J by 8 bases; unmatched bases: 5. The CDR3 is made up of 16 amino acids.

The sample holds one count of this clone. The chain combines TRBV7-8 with TRBJ1-2; a possible D gene is TRBD1 (5 bases). CDR3 length: 15 residues. Germline CDR1 and CDR2: SGHVS and FQNEAQ. The ends were cut back, 1 base at V and 3 bases at J, with 12 bases in the middle. The CDR3 reads CASSLEAGHDYGYTF. The DNA of the CDR3 is TGTGCCAGCAGCTTAGAAGCAGGGCACGACTATGGCTACACCTTC.

The J gene is TRBJ2-5, the V gene TRBV3-1 (or the pseudogene TRBV3-2); 9 nucleotides agree with TRBD1. There are 15 residues in the CDR3. V trimming: 5 bases; J trimming: 5 bases; junction bases outside the gene matches: 9. Germline loops: CDR1 LGHDT, CDR2 YNNKEL (reference sequence). The CDR3 region is CASSTTGGEWETQYF. The CDR3 region has the DNA TGTGCCAGCAGCACCACAGGGGGCGAATGGGAGACCCAGTACTTC.

The J gene is TRBJ2-1, the V gene TRBV24-1; D call uncertain. Germline CDR1 KGHDR, CDR2 SFDVKD. There are 11 residues in the CDR3. Trimming stripped 3 bases from V and 10 bases from J, with 6 bases between. The CDR3 here is CATSDVEEQFF. CDR3 sequence (DNA): TGTGCCACCAGTGATGTAGAAGAGCAGTTCTTC.

The V gene is TRBV27, the J gene TRBJ1-4, with 10 bases matching TRBD1. V dropped 6 bases and J dropped 7; count of bases not matched to a gene: 14. The CDR3 has 17 residues. Germline CDR1 MNHEY, CDR2 SMNVEV (reference sequence). The CDR3 reads CASSSDRGTRRLEKLFF. DNA of the CDR3: TGTGCCAGCAGCTCGGACAGGGGGACTCGTCGCCTTGAAAAACTGTTTTTT.

This clone came up a few times. The J gene is TRBJ2-1, the V gene TRBV7-2; TRBD1 matches at 7 bases. The V gene's germline CDR1 is SGHTA and CDR2 FQGNSA. V was pared by 2 bases and J by 9 bases, with 7 bases of the junction left unmatched. The CDR3 has 14 residues. The CDR3 is CASSLSRGRGEQFF. CDR3 nucleotides: TGTGCCAGCAGCTTATCTAGGGGGCGCGGTGAGCAGTTCTTC.

The J gene is TRBJ1-1, the V gene TRBV28; D uncertain. The CDR3 sequence is 15 residues long. The V gene's germline CDR1 is MDHEN and CDR2 SYDVKM. Trimming removed 0 bases at V and 11 bases at J, with 19 bases between. The CDR3 reads CASSLWADTTTSAFF. For the CDR3, the DNA is TGTGCCAGCAGTTTATGGGCTGATACGACAACTAGTGCTTTCTTT.

The CDR3 DNA is TGTGCCAGTAACTTAGGGACATCGAATGAGCAGTTCTTC. Protein sequence: CASNLGTSNEQFF. This chain links TRBV19 with TRBJ2-1, with D perhaps matching TRBD1 (6 bases). This CDR3 is 13 amino acids long. Germline CDR1 and CDR2: LNHDA and SQIVND (reference sequence). Trimming shortened V by 7 bases and J by 7 bases, and 14 bases separated the two germline ends. The variable domain in full, completed from reference TRBV19 and TRBJ2-1, reads DGGITQSPKYLFRKEGQNVTLSCEQNLNHDAMYWYRQDPGQGLRLIYYSQIVNDFQKGDIAEGYSVSREKKESFPLTVTSAQKNPTAFYLCASNLGTSNEQFFGPGTRLTVL.

The rearrangement joins TRBV18 to TRBJ1-2, with 9 nucleotides matching TRBD1. This CDR3 is built from 19 residues. The junction had 18 bases not matched to a gene; V was cut back by 3 bases and J by 4 bases. Per the germline V gene, CDR1 is KGHSH and CDR2 is LQKENI. Here the CDR3 DNA reads TGTGCCAGCTCACCGGGTTCCGTGGGACAGGGTCGTTACTTCTATGGCTACACCTTC. Its protein is CASSPGSVGQGRYFYGYTF.

The J gene is TRBJ2-1, the V gene TRBV5-5; 10 positions match TRBD2. Trimming cost V 0 bases and J 6 bases; bases outside gene matches: 6. Germline V gene sequence: CDR1 SGHKS, CDR2 YYEKEE (reference sequence). The CDR3 is made up of 16 amino acids. The DNA of the CDR3 is TGTGCCAGCAGCTTGGCCAGCGGGACTAGCGTCAATGAGCAGTTCTTC. Its protein is CASSLASGTSVNEQFF. Complete variable domain (other parts from reference TRBV5-5 and TRBJ2-1): DAGVTQSPTHLIKTRGQQVTLRCSPISGHKSVSWYQQVLGQGPQFIFQYYEKEERGRGNFPDRFSARQFPNYSSELNVNALLLGDSALYLCASSLASGTSVNEQFFGPGTRLTVL.

The chain employs TRBV14 and TRBJ2-7; D not resolved. Trimming shortened V by 1 base and J by 12 bases, and 22 bases separated the two germline ends. CDR3 length equals 15 residues. CDR1 is SGHDN and CDR2 is FVKESK in the germline V gene. CDR3 DNA: TGTGCCAGCAGCCAAGGCGAGGCAGCCGGGTTAACCAGGTACTTC. This encodes CASSQGEAAGLTRYF.

V gene TRBV28 combines with J gene TRBJ2-7; 7 bases match TRBD1. Trimming removed 7 bases from V and 0 bases from J; junction bases left unmatched: 6. Germline lookup yields CDR1 MDHEN and CDR2 SYDVKM. The CDR3 is 14 residues long. CDR3 region: CASTRQGSSYEQYF. The CDR3 DNA sequence: TGTGCCAGCACCAGACAGGGATCCTCCTACGAGCAGTACTTC.

The genes are TRBV27 and TRBJ2-5, with TRBD1 matching over 8 bases. CDR3 length: 16 residues. Looked up from germline, CDR1 is MNHEY and CDR2 is SMNVEV (reference sequence). V shed 5 bases and J 4 bases; nucleotides not matched to a gene: 12. The CDR3 bases are TGTGCCAGCAGTCACGGACAGGGCGGATTTCCAGAGACCCAGTACTTC. This gives the protein CASSHGQGGFPETQYF.

V usage is TRBV7-9 and J usage is TRBJ2-5; 11 nucleotides line up with TRBD2. CDR3 length: 17 amino acids. Germline V gives CDR1 SEHNR, CDR2 FQNEAQ (reference sequence). Unmatched junction bases numbered 7, after V lost 0 bases and J lost 4 bases. The CDR3 DNA sequence: TGTGCCAGCAGCTTAGCGGGTAGCGGGAGGGCCGGAGAGACCCAGTACTTC. Amino acid sequence: CASSLAGSGRAGETQYF.

This chain joins TRBV19 and TRBJ1-5, with TRBD1 identical over 7 bases. This CDR3 contains 19 residues. With 1 base clipped from V and 6 bases from J, the junction kept 18 bases outside the gene matches. The germline CDR1 and CDR2 sequences are LNHDA and SQIVND (reference sequence). Here the CDR3 DNA reads TGTGCCAGTAGTATAGGCGGGACAGACCTTCCTCTGTTAAGTCAGCCCCAGCATTTT. Translating it yields CASSIGGTDLPLLSQPQHF.